The TCR beta chain under discussion was sequenced for a study of T cell responses to AZD1222 COVID-19 vaccine. Study as a whole: The study pooled second doses at about 4 or about 12 weeks.

Notes on this clone: Its antigen is unknown.

The ends were cut back, 0 bases at V and 6 bases at J, with 12 bases in the middle. This CDR3 has 15 amino acids. Germline assignment: CDR1 SGHDT and CDR2 YYEEEE. Study-level findings and limits: At study baseline, merely six AZD1222 recipients were seropositive.

Clones were read by immunoSEQ multiplex PCR, and TCRdb kept only the in-frame ones, dropping some. The sample records approximately 140,000 clones, 80% to 95% being singletons. The TCR sequence derives from an adult in good health. The sequencing used peripheral blood, collected on day 0 of AZD1222 vaccination. The chain is built from TRBV5-6 and TRBJ2-2, with D possibly TRBD1 on 6 matching bases. CDR3 nucleotide sequence: TGTGCCAGCAGCTTGGTAGACAGGTTCGCCGGGGAGCTGTTTTTT. Translating it yields CASSLVDRFAGELFF.